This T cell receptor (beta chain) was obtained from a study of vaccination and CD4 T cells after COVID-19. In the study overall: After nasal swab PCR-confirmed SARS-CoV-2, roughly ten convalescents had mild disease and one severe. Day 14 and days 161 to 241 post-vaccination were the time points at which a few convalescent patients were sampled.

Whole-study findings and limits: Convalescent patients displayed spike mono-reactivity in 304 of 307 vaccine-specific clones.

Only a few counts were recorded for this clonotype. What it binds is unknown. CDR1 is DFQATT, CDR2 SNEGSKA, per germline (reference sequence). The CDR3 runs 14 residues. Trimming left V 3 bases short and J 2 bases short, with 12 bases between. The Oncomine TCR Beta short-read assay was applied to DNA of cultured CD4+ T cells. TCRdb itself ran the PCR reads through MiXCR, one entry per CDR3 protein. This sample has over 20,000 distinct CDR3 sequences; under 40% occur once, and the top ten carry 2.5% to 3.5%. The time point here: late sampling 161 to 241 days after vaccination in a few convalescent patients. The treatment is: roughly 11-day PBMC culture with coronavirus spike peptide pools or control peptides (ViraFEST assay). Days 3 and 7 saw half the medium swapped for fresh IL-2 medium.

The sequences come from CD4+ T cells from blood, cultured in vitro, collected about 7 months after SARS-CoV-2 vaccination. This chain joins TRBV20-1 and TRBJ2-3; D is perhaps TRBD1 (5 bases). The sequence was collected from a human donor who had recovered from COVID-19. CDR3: CSASDRTHTDTQYF. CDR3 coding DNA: TGCAGTGCTAGTGACAGAACTCACACAGATACGCAGTATTTT.